This T cell receptor (beta chain) is from a study of shared clonotypes between healthy human individuals. Regarding this clone: Its matching antigen is unknown.

The CDR3 is 16 residues long. Trimming cost V 3 bases and J 4 bases; bases outside gene matches: 7. In germline, CDR1 is LNHNV, CDR2 YYDKDF (reference sequence). An assay was performed, and its level was deep. Several immunoSEQ plates held equal portions of the genomic DNA taken from each subset. TCRdb's table, derived via immunoSEQ multiplex PCR, lists solely in-frame clones and lacks some. The profile covers roughly 2.1 million clones, with 85% to 95% appearing a single time and approximately 1.7% taken by the ten largest. Study findings and constraints: Sampling used blood alone; tissue repertoires probably differ.

Positively selected for CCR7, the CD45RO-negative cells used as naive CD8 cells excluded terminally differentiated effector memory CD45RA+ cells. The source material was naive CD8+ T cells from PBMCs. The chain joins TRBV15 to TRBJ1-5; 9 bases map to TRBD1. The TCR was taken from a man aged 18-30 years in good health. Some clones in this sample may be carry-over from other donors' samples. The CDR3 nucleotides read TGTGCCACCAGCAGTCGGGACAGGGAAGGGAATCAGCCCCAGCATTTT. It specifies CATSSRDREGNQPQHF.